Presented here are 14 T cell receptor beta chains from one specimen sequenced in a study of cytomegalovirus exposure and HLA in healthy donors. The PCR used 60 Vbeta and 13 Jbeta primers. Clones were sequenced by immunoSEQ multiplex PCR, and TCRdb holds only the in-frame ones, with some missing. The repertoire holds tens of thousands of clones, with approximately 82% as singletons. Sequenced sample: PBMCs. These receptors were collected from a man aged 45-65 years in good health and CMV-seronegative.

The genes are TRBV7-2 and TRBJ1-1, with D uncertain. CDR1 and CDR2 from the germline V gene are SGHTA and FQGNSA. Between the trimmed V and J ends, which lost 3 bases and 0 bases, there was a span of 8 bases. The CDR3 runs 14 residues. The CDR3 DNA is TGTGCCAGCAGCTTCGAAACAGTGAACACTGAAGCTTTCTTT. Protein product: CASSFETVNTEAFF.

The chain combines TRBV23-1 with TRBJ1-1, with a possible D match to TRBD1 (6 bases). TRBV23-1 is classed as an ORF, of uncertain function. The CDR3 totals 18 residues. Trimming took 0 bases from V and 2 from J, leaving 19 bases between them. CDR3 in amino acids: CASSQSGGGPLYNTEAFF. For the CDR3, the DNA is TGCGCCAGCAGTCAATCGGGCGGGGGGCCCCTCTACAACACTGAAGCTTTCTTT.

This clone is classed as medium-sized (0.01 to 0.1%). The chain has TRBV7-9 and TRBJ2-4; 10 positions match TRBD1. Losses at the gene ends were 5 bases for V and 3 bases for J; bases not matched to a gene: 7. Germline CDR1 SEHNR, CDR2 FQNEAQ (reference sequence). This CDR3 is 16 amino acids long. The CDR3 region has the DNA TGTGCCAGCAGCGCGATGACAGGGGGCTTCAAAAACATTCAGTACTTC. Encoded protein: CASSAMTGGFKNIQYF. The whole variable domain, remainder taken from reference TRBV7-9 and TRBJ2-4, is DTGVSQNPRHKITKRGQNVTFRCDPISEHNRLYWYRQTLGQGPEFLTYFQNEAQLEKSRLLSDRFSAERPKGSFSTLEIQRTEQGDSAMYLCASSAMTGGFKNIQYFGAGTRLSVL.

The chain combines TRBV15 with TRBJ2-5; D gene ambiguous. The V end lost 1 base, the J end lost 3 bases, and 3 bases lay between the germline ends. Looked up from germline, CDR1 is LNHNV and CDR2 is YYDKDF (reference sequence). This CDR3 has 12 residues. The CDR3 sequence is CATSRGEETQYF. CDR3 sequence (DNA): TGTGCCACCAGCAGAGGAGAAGAGACCCAGTACTTC.

The gene calls are TRBV7-2 and TRBJ2-3; 7 bases line up with TRBD2. Trimming took 7 bases from V and 5 from J; bases not matched to a gene: 9. Germline CDR1 and CDR2: SGHTA and FQGNSA. The CDR3 has 14 amino acids. The DNA of the CDR3 is TGTGCCAGCACCCTATGGGGGGGAGGAGATACGCAGTATTTT. This translates into CASTLWGGGDTQYF.

The chain couples TRBV30 to TRBJ2-7; TRBD1 matches at 10 bases. Germline trimming cut 7 bases from V and 3 bases from J; bases unmatched to any gene: 12. CDR3 length: 15 amino acids. CDR1 and CDR2 from the germline V gene are GTSNPN and SVGIG (reference sequence). This CDR3 reads CALTRVGQGNYEQYF. CDR3 bases: TGTGCCTTGACCCGCGTGGGACAGGGGAACTACGAGCAGTACTTC.

This clone was counted a few times. The rearrangement links TRBV27 to TRBJ2-7; 8 nucleotides match TRBD1. With V trimmed by 6 bases and J by 9 bases, 7 bases remained unmatched. This CDR3 is 12 amino acids long. Germline V CDR1 and CDR2: MNHEY, SMNVEV (reference sequence). CDR3 DNA: TGTGCCAGCAGAGGACAGGGAGTAGGGCAGTACTTC. It specifies CASRGQGVGQYF.

The chain recombines TRBV7-2 with TRBJ2-7; possibly TRBD2 for D (7 bases). The CDR3 has 15 residues. V was shortened by 5 bases and J by 2 bases, with 16 bases between the two germline ends. Germline CDR1 and CDR2: SGHTA and FQGNSA. CDR3 in amino acids: CASSPDSRGPYEQYF. CDR3 DNA: TGTGCCAGCAGCCCTGACTCGCGGGGGCCCTACGAGCAGTACTTC.

Remarks on this clone: The conserved final phenylalanine or tryptophan is absent from the CDR3, which likely points to a read error. The chain is built from TRBV28 and TRBJ1-1; D possibly corresponds to TRBD1 (5 bases). The V end was cut by 4 bases, the J end by 3 bases, with 18 bases between. The germline gives CDR1 MDHEN, CDR2 SYDVKM. CDR3 size: 16 residues. The CDR3 region is CASSYPASLGDTEAFL. The CDR3 DNA reads TGTGCCAGCAGTTACCCTGCTTCTCTAGGGGACACTGAAGCTTTCCTT.

This sequence joins TRBV11-2 and TRBJ2-7, with 9 bases aligning to TRBD1. V dropped 2 bases and J dropped 1; count of bases not matched to a gene: 9. In germline, CDR1 is SGHAT, CDR2 FQNNGV. This CDR3 is 17 amino acids long. DNA of the CDR3: TGTGCCAGCAGCTTAAGAGTGTCCGGGACAGGGTCCTACGAGCAGTACTTC. It specifies CASSLRVSGTGSYEQYF.

The J gene is TRBJ2-7, the V gene TRBV6-6, with D maybe TRBD2 (6 bases). Germline V gives CDR1 MNHNY, CDR2 SVGAGI (reference sequence). Trimming removed 0 bases at V and 5 bases at J, with 14 bases between. CDR3 length: 15 amino acids. The CDR3: CASSYSGSGSNEQYF. The CDR3, as DNA: TGTGCCAGCAGTTACTCAGGAAGCGGGTCGAACGAGCAGTACTTC.

This clone came up a few times. The DNA for the CDR3 is TGTGCCAGCAGTTTACGGGGGGATACGCAGTATTTT. This encodes CASSLRGDTQYF. The V and J genes are TRBV13 and TRBJ2-3; tentatively, D is TRBD2 (6 bases). Trimming removed 6 bases from V and 6 bases from J, with 10 bases in between. Germline V gene data show CDR1 as PRHDT and CDR2 as FYEKMQ (reference sequence). This CDR3 contains 12 residues.

The chain employs TRBV4-2 and TRBJ2-7; the match to TRBD1 covers 12 bases. J gave up 3 bases and V 2 bases, and 11 bases lay outside the gene matches. Germline CDR1 LGHNA, CDR2 YNFKEQ. The CDR3 is 18 amino acids. The CDR3 sequence: CASSQRPGQGAGVYEQYF. CDR3 bases: TGTGCCAGCAGCCAACGGCCGGGACAGGGGGCCGGAGTCTACGAGCAGTACTTC.

The chain joins TRBV5-1 to TRBJ1-5; D is possibly TRBD1 (5 bases). The CDR3 runs to 14 residues. Trimming removed 4 bases at V and 4 bases at J, with 12 bases between. Germline assignment: CDR1 SGHRS and CDR2 YFSETQ. CDR3: CASSPLGGNQPQHF. CDR3 sequence (DNA): TGCGCCAGCAGCCCATTGGGGGGGAATCAGCCCCAGCATTTT.